The entry below describes one T cell receptor beta chain. The antigen this receptor binds is unknown. The sample holds no much larger clone one base away, and base qualities are not on file. The donors were healthy, HIV-negative adults who had no recently reported acute infections or vaccinations. All donors were Caucasian adults living in Nashville, Tennessee, USA. CD4+ T cells were enriched through magnetic negative selection, after which naive cells were positively selected on CD45RA and the remaining negative fraction served as the memory subset. After blood collection by leukapheresis, PBMCs were isolated using Ficoll-Histopaque density gradient centrifugation and then cryopreserved in the vapor phase of liquid nitrogen. Analytical flow cytometry was used to check the purity and quantity of each magnetically sorted T cell population. Genomic DNA was isolated from each sorted fraction and quantified by UV absorbance on a Nanodrop 2000c.

Using the deep immunoSEQ assay, multiplex PCR amplified TCR CDR3 regions from genomic DNA. Extracted genomic DNA from each cell subset was spread evenly across all wells of several immunoSEQ 96-well plates, with each plate serving as a replicate. For sorted subsets, roughly 200 ng of genomic DNA, equivalent to 30,000 or so T cell genomes, went into each replicate PCR. The purified libraries were quantified using a Qubit 3.0 fluorometer, sized with a Bioanalyzer 2100, and then quantified again using the KAPA Library Quantification kit. Every immunoSEQ 96-well plate was sequenced on a dedicated single-read 150-cycle Illumina NextSeq 550 flow cell. The paper's data handling went like this. Because the immunoSEQ output held only junctional sequences and lacked quality scores, the filtering could not match the filtering applied to full-length reads. To assign V/J genes and CDR3, sequences were annotated against IMGT germline references using PyIR, a Python wrapper for IgBLAST v1.9. Reads were filtered out if the reads had weak V/J assignments (E-value above 1e-6), no CDR3, stop codons, out-of-frame junctions, or ambiguous translated residues. V3J clonotypes were defined by identical inferred V gene, J gene, and CDR3 amino acid sequence. Percentage overlap between repertoires was computed as shared unique clonotypes divided by the size of the smaller repertoire. Three approaches were used to assess repertoire richness: RTK rarefaction, the Chao1 estimator, and Recon v2.1 estimates of unobserved clonotypes. OLGA was used to compute generation probabilities for all TCRbeta clonotypes that the gDNA method yielded from a handful of donors. This immuneACCESS table, as held by TCRdb, lists in-frame sequences with V and J called but not all clones. Of the missing ones, under half trace to an unresolved V gene in checked studies; the others have no known cause. V and J calls and clone size come straight from that table; D and trimming were deduced from the DNA. Present in this sample are 2 million to 2.5 million clones, around 93% of which were seen just once. The ten top clones hold roughly 0.34% of the sample.

This sample was included in a study of shared clonotypes between healthy human individuals (dated by TCRdb to 2018 to 2021). Regarding the complete study: A couple of women and a few men aged 18 to 49 years were included in the cohort. For each donor, three plates each were used for CD4 naive and CD4 memory, two plates were used for CD8 naive, and one plate was used for CD8 memory. Between about 0.94 and 8.9 billion PBMCs per donor were obtained by leukapheresis. Different laboratories and diverse techniques were used to prepare libraries and sequence TCR repertoires, to increase sequencing depth and limit assay-specific biases. To estimate repertoire size and how much clonotypes are shared between individuals, the study performed deep sequencing of blood TCR repertoires from a few healthy adults.

Reading from cysteine to phenylalanine, the CDR3 counts 16 amino acids. Solely the CDR3 DNA is kept, with 48 bases framed from the first base. According to the germline V gene, CDR1 reads SGHRS and CDR2 reads YFSETQ. For this chain, trimming is 0 bases at the V end and 1 base at the J end, and the number of junction bases without a gene match is 2. What the study reported, not specific to this receptor: Naive subsets generally had larger estimated clonotype richness than memory subsets did. Pairwise subsampling led to the expectation that sequencing depth would affect the degree of clonotype sharing among donors. Only blood was sampled, and tissue TCR repertoires likely differ from those in blood. The genetic and exposure-history diversity represented was limited by the small number of donors. Higher generation probabilities were observed for clonotypes shared by all four sorted-subset donors than for non-shared clonotypes. Roughly 5.2% of naive CD4, 3% to 4% of naive CD8, approximately 2.2% of memory CD4, and less than 0.45% of memory CD8 clonotypes were shared across several donors. Rarefaction of sorted-subset datasets indicated incomplete sequencing despite the large sequencing depth.

The source material was naive CD4+ T cells from PBMCs. The cell subset or site label corresponds to: CD45RA+ positively selected. The clonotype was recovered from a young man in good health. Some clones in this sample may be carry-over from other donors' samples. This chain is built from TRBV5-1 and TRBJ2-1, with 9 bases in between that match TRBD1. The CDR3 here reads CASSLDGTGSYNEQFF. The sequence in DNA is TGCGCCAGCAGCTTGGATGGGACAGGGTCCTACAATGAGCAGTTCTTC.